This TCR beta chain stems from a study of shared clonotypes between healthy human individuals. Study-level information: A couple of women and a few men aged 18 to 49 made up the donors.

This table comes from immunoSEQ multiplex PCR, and its TCRdb copy is limited to in-frame clones, with some not included. The data hold around 600,000 clones, with 95% to 98% observed a single time. Cells designated naive CD8 were CD45RO-negative and were positively selected for CCR7, with terminally differentiated effector memory CD45RA+ cells excluded. Overall study findings and caveats: Read depth was anticipated to influence clonotype sharing among donors. The donor pool, a small one, limited the genetic and exposure-history diversity represented.

A word on this clone: Its antigen is currently unknown.

The sequence derives from a man aged 25-40 years in good health. Specimen: naive CD8+ T cells sorted from blood.

The CDR3: CSVLRGYEQYF. DNA of the CDR3: TGCAGCGTCCTTCGCGGGTACGAGCAGTACTTC. This chain uses TRBV29-1 with TRBJ2-7; D is perhaps TRBD2 (5 bases). Per germline, CDR1 SQVTM and CDR2 ANQGSEA. The CDR3 loop spans 11 amino acids. V lost 6 bases and J 4 bases, leaving 10 bases between the germline ends.